Shown below are 17 T cell receptor beta chains from a single sample sequenced in a study of cytomegalovirus exposure and HLA in healthy donors. Primers included in the PCR were 60 Vbeta and 13 Jbeta primers. Sequenced by immunoSEQ multiplex PCR; TCRdb stores in-frame clones only, minus some. Of approximately 85,000 clones in the sample, 62% were seen once. Sequencing was done on a sample of PBMCs. All receptors come from a woman in her twenties or thirties in good health and CMV-seropositive.

This clone was seen a handful of times. This rearrangement joins TRBV19 to TRBJ1-1; D may be TRBD1 (5 bases). This CDR3 is 13 amino acids long. Germline assignment: CDR1 LNHDA and CDR2 SQIVND (reference sequence). V dropped 2 bases and J dropped 4 bases, with 8 bases sitting between them. CDR3 bases: TGTGCCAGTAGTATAAAAAGGGGCACTGAAGCTTTCTTT. Amino acids: CASSIKRGTEAFF.

This chain uses TRBV28 with TRBJ2-6; 8 positions match TRBD2. The V and J ends lost 4 bases and 0 bases, in that order; junction bases with no gene match: 2. The CDR3 covers 16 residues. Per germline, CDR1 MDHEN and CDR2 SYDVKM. The CDR3 DNA sequence: TGTGCCAGCAGTTCCGCGGGGGGCTCTGGGGCCAACGTCCTGACTTTC. It translates to CASSSAGGSGANVLTF.

In its sample, this clone was seen a few times. The chain employs TRBV11-2 and TRBJ2-2, with D perhaps matching TRBD1 (6 bases). The V gene's germline CDR1 is SGHAT and CDR2 FQNNGV. CDR3 length equals 16 residues. The V and J ends lost 1 base and 4 bases respectively, with 13 bases between them. CDR3 in amino acids: CASSLGVGGSTGELFF. In DNA, the CDR3 is TGTGCCAGCAGCTTAGGTGTAGGGGGTAGCACCGGGGAGCTGTTTTTT.

Only a few counts were recorded for this clone. V usage is TRBV5-5 and J usage is TRBJ2-2, with D hard to call. With 2 bases removed from V and 6 bases from J, the gap between germline ends came to 8 bases. CDR1 is SGHKS and CDR2 is YYEKEE in the germline V gene (reference sequence). The CDR3 has 13 residues. CDR3 region: CASSLVQAGELFF. CDR3 DNA sequence: TGTGCCAGCAGCTTAGTCCAGGCCGGGGAGCTGTTTTTT.

This clone showed up just a few times. The chain combines TRBV12-5 with TRBJ1-6, with TRBD1 matching over 10 bases. V lost 1 base and J lost 10; bases outside the gene matches: 7. Germline lookup yields CDR1 LGHNT and CDR2 FRNRAP. This CDR3 region has 16 residues. DNA for the CDR3: TGTGCTAGTGGTTTGGGACAGGGGGCGACTAAGTCACCCCTCCACTTT. Amino acid sequence: CASGLGQGATKSPLHF.

This chain connects TRBV4-3 to TRBJ2-5; 15 bases agree with TRBD2. Near its end, the DNA agrees better with TRBJ2-7, so the J call may be wrong. Germline lookup yields CDR1 LGHNA and CDR2 YSLEER. The CDR3 is 16 amino acids. The DNA of the CDR3 is TGCGCCAGCAGTGACGGACTAGCGGGGGGGCTATACGAGCAGTACTTC. Translated: CASSDGLAGGLYEQYF.

The chain carries TRBV18 and TRBJ2-7, with 8 positions matching TRBD1. CDR3 length equals 15 residues. The V and J ends lost 4 bases and 3 bases, in that order; junction bases with no gene match: 8. CDR1 KGHSH and CDR2 LQKENI come from the germline V gene. The CDR3 loop reads CASSRRTGTLYEQYF. CDR3 nucleotide sequence: TGTGCCAGCTCACGACGGACAGGGACTCTCTACGAGCAGTACTTC.

This clone was detected only a few times. This rearrangement joins TRBV19 to TRBJ2-1; possible D gene TRBD1, 6 bases. The germline CDR1 and CDR2 sequences are LNHDA and SQIVND (reference sequence). The CDR3 is 13 amino acids. Trimming took off 7 bases at V and 6 bases at J, with 13 bases between the two ends. CDR3 DNA: TGTGCCAGTACTAAGACAGGTTCCAATGAGCAGTTCTTC. It translates to CASTKTGSNEQFF.

V gene TRBV2 combines with J gene TRBJ1-4; D gene uncertain. CDR1 is SNHLY and CDR2 is FYNNEI in the germline V gene. The CDR3 is 14 amino acids. The V gene lost 5 bases and the J gene lost 3 bases, with 10 bases spanning the gap. CDR3 in DNA: TGTGCCAGCAGTTCCCCCCCTGCTAATGAAAAACTGTTTTTT. Protein sequence: CASSSPPANEKLFF.

This clone has only a few counts. This sequence joins TRBV28 and TRBJ2-7; D is perhaps TRBD1 (6 bases). Trimming took 2 bases from V and 0 from J, leaving 11 bases between them. Germline V gives CDR1 MDHEN, CDR2 SYDVKM. This CDR3 comprises 15 residues. For the CDR3, the DNA is TGTGCCAGCAGTTTAAGGGGGATGATCTCCTACGAGCAGTACTTC. This codes for CASSLRGMISYEQYF.

The chain links TRBV2 to TRBJ1-5; D remains ambiguous. The V and J ends lost 9 bases and 4 bases respectively, with 13 bases between them. This CDR3 is 13 amino acids long. Germline V lookup: CDR1 SNHLY, CDR2 FYNNEI. The CDR3 region has the DNA TGTGCCAGTCGCATGGAGGGTAATCAGCCCCAGCATTTT. Its protein is CASRMEGNQPQHF.

As to this clone: Other DNA sequences in the same sample also yield this CDR3. This chain joins TRBV2 and TRBJ1-5; D is ambiguous. There are 15 residues in the CDR3. Germline assignment: CDR1 SNHLY and CDR2 FYNNEI. V lost 2 bases and J 0 bases, leaving 8 bases between the germline ends. The CDR3 reads CASSERGSSNQPQHF. The CDR3 DNA reads as TGTGCCAGCAGTGAACGGGGATCTAGCAATCAGCCCCAGCATTTT.

The V call is TRBV23-1, the J call TRBJ2-7; D not certain. TRBV23-1 belongs to the ORF category, with a function that is uncertain. CDR3 length equals 19 residues. The germline V and J ends were trimmed by 1 base and 0 bases, with 22 bases remaining between them. The CDR3 nucleotides read TGCGCCAGCAGTCAATTTAGCCCGGTTTGCCTTAAGAGCTCCTACGAGCAGTACTTC. As protein: CASSQFSPVCLKSSYEQYF.

The V gene is TRBV6-5, the J gene TRBJ1-2; TRBD1 agrees at 7 bases. Germline V gives CDR1 MNHEY, CDR2 SVGAGI. CDR3 length: 13 residues. V lost 7 bases and J lost 4; bases outside the gene matches: 6. The CDR3 nucleotides are TGTGCCAGCACGAGGGGGCAGGGCTATGGCTACACCTTC. Protein product: CASTRGQGYGYTF.

The CDR3 DNA reads TGTGCCTGGAGCGGCCAGGGGGCATTTGGACAGCCCCAGCATTTT. Its protein is CAWSGQGAFGQPQHF. The chain couples TRBV30 to TRBJ1-5; 8 nucleotides align to TRBD1. The CDR3 has 15 amino acids. The V segment lost 3 bases and the J segment 7 bases; nucleotides outside the gene matches: 11. CDR1 and CDR2 from the germline V gene are GTSNPN and SVGIG (reference sequence).

The chain couples TRBV29-1 to TRBJ1-2; 7 positions match TRBD1. The CDR3 sequence is 12 residues long. V dropped 8 bases and J dropped 4; count of bases not matched to a gene: 7. Looked up from germline, CDR1 is SQVTM and CDR2 is ANQGSEA. This chain's CDR3 is CSTTTGTYGYTF. In nucleotides, the CDR3 is TGCAGCACGACGACAGGGACCTATGGCTACACCTTC.

This sequence joins TRBV5-1 and TRBJ1-5, with D unclear. This CDR3 spans 13 amino acids. Trimming took 4 bases from V and 3 from J, leaving 8 bases between them. CDR1 and CDR2 from the germline V gene are SGHRS and YFSETQ. CDR3 region: CASSPEPNQPQHF. Written as DNA, the CDR3 is TGCGCCAGCAGCCCCGAGCCCAATCAGCCCCAGCATTTT.